This T cell receptor beta chain was sequenced in a study of blood T cells in healthy people across ages. About this clonotype itself: The target antigen is unknown.

Germline CDR1 reads SGHDT; CDR2 reads YYEEEE. This CDR3 has 15 amino acids. V was pared by 4 bases and J by 8 bases, with 7 bases of the junction left unmatched. Alongside a J-beta primer mix, a sample-barcoded 5' primer served in a second PCR lasting roughly 7 to 12 cycles. Each sample yielded at least 2.5 million CDR3-containing paired-end reads. TCRdb reprocessed the 5' RACE reads via MiXCR and lists one record per CDR3 protein. Found here are about 1.8 million distinct CDR3 sequences, about 49% of them singletons; the top ten hold around 2.1%. Overall study findings and caveats: Comparison with aged donors showed that long-lived donors had more naive CD4+ cells and higher diversity.

This sequence was found in a woman aged 40 to 50 in good health. The specimen was blood. The chain links TRBV5-6 to TRBJ2-1, with 12 positions matching TRBD2. Here the CDR3 reads CASSRPTSGGYEQFF. CDR3 DNA: TGTGCCAGCAGCCGCCCGACTAGCGGGGGCTATGAGCAGTTCTTC.